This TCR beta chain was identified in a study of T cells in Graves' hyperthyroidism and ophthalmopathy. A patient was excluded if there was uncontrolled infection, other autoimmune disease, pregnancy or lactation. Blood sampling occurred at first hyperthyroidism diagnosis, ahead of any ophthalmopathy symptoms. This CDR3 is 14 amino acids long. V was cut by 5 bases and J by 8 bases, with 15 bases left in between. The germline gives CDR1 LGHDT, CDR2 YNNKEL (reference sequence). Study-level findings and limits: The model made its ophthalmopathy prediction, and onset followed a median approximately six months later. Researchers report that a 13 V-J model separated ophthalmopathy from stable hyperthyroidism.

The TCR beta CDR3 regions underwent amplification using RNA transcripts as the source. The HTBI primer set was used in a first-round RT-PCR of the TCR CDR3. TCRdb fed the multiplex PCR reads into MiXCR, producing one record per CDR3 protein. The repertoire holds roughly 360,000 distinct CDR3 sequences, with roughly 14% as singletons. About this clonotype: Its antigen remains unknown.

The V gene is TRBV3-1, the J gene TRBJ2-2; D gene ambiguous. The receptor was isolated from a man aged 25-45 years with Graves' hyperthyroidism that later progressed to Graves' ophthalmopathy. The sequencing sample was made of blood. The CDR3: CASSATTAAGELFF. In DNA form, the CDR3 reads TGTGCCAGCAGCGCTACGACTGCCGCAGGGGAGCTGTTTTTT.